This TCR beta chain was found in a study of cytomegalovirus exposure and HLA in healthy donors. Broader study findings: TRBV6-2, TRBV6-3 and some other V segments were excluded as indistinguishable. It was in a later analysis that TCR association rates were seen to vary by HLA locus, highest for DRB1 and lowest for HLA-C. Presence/absence analyses assumed roughly uniform sequencing depth across donors, which may not hold. Reports indicate that TCR beta sequences accurately predicted the HLA-A and HLA-B alleles of most subjects.

With 60 Vbeta and 13 Jbeta primers, the PCR was carried out. Produced via immunoSEQ multiplex PCR; TCRdb's table is partial and in-frame only. The table records fewer than 250,000 clones, roughly 83% of them present only once. The CDR3 has 15 residues. V lost 1 base to trimming and J lost 4 bases; unmatched junction nucleotides: 7. The V gene's germline CDR1 is SQVTM and CDR2 ANQGSEA. As concerns this clone: Its target is unknown.

This chain joins TRBV29-1 and TRBJ2-3; TRBD1 aligns across 8 bases. The specimen sequenced was PBMCs. The TCR comes from a boy between 2 and 10 years old in good health and CMV-seronegative. Here the CDR3 reads CSVEVARGRSDTQYF. CDR3 bases: TGCAGCGTTGAAGTCGCCAGGGGGCGCTCAGATACGCAGTATTTT.